This entry features one T cell receptor (beta chain) sequence. Its cognate antigen is unknown. The data originate from a study of T cell responses to AZD1222 COVID-19 vaccine. Across the study: Pooled together were second doses at about 4 or about 12 weeks.

The study's findings and limits: Spike-specific TCRs gained breadth and depth after people received two AZD1222 doses. Donors in the cohort were predominantly white British and more often female, and clonal diversity was possibly underestimated.

Germline V CDR1 and CDR2: SGHTA, FQGNSA. The germline V and J ends were trimmed by 3 bases and 1 base, with 12 bases remaining between them. The CDR3 covers 15 residues. Using immunoSEQ multiplex PCR, the repertoire was profiled, and TCRdb retains in-frame clones only, with some absent. The profile shows about 160,000 clones, approximately 90% of them singletons. This rearrangement joins TRBV7-2 to TRBJ1-1; D is possibly TRBD1 (5 bases). Specimen: peripheral blood, collected on day 0 of AZD1222 vaccination. This TCR was sampled from an adult in good health. This CDR3 reads CASSFLGLPNTEAFF. Here the CDR3 DNA reads TGTGCCAGCAGCTTTTTGGGGCTACCGAACACTGAAGCTTTCTTT.